These 10 T cell receptor beta chains originate from one sample sequenced in a study of T cell responses to AZD1222 COVID-19 vaccine. Generated by immunoSEQ multiplex PCR, the TCRdb table keeps only in-frame clones and is missing some. The sample carries about 110,000 clones, about 95% recorded once. Sequenced material: peripheral blood, taken 28 days after the second AZD1222 dose. These receptor sequences come from an adult who received the AZD1222 COVID-19 vaccine.

CDR3 DNA: TGTGCCAGTAGAAACTTCGTTAATCAGCCCCAGCATTTT. Translated, it gives CASRNFVNQPQHF. This chain links TRBV19 with TRBJ1-5; D is uncertain. The CDR3 has 13 amino acids. The V and J ends lost 6 bases and 4 bases respectively, with 10 bases between them. The germline V gene has CDR1 LNHDA and CDR2 SQIVND (reference sequence).

This clone came up a few times. The J gene is TRBJ1-5, the V gene TRBV5-8, with D tentatively TRBD1 (5 bases). This CDR3 region has 14 residues. V was pared by 4 bases and J by 6 bases, with 14 bases between. Germline loops: CDR1 SGHTS, CDR2 YDEGEE. Here the CDR3 reads CASSPRRVRQPQHF. The DNA of the CDR3 is TGTGCCAGCAGCCCCCGCAGGGTGCGTCAGCCCCAGCATTTT.

V is TRBV10-1 and J is TRBJ1-5, with D possibly matching TRBD1 (5 bases). CDR1 is WNHNN and CDR2 is SYGVQD in the germline V gene (reference sequence). There are 15 residues in the CDR3. V was trimmed by 7 bases and J by 4 bases, leaving 17 bases between them. This CDR3 reads CASTQNGGTNQPQHF. The CDR3 nucleotides are TGCGCCAGCACCCAAAATGGAGGGACGAATCAGCCCCAGCATTTT.

The chain's CDR3 is CASSLPSGRTGELFF. As DNA, the CDR3 is TGTGCCAGCAGTTTGCCTAGCGGGAGAACCGGGGAGCTGTTTTTT. The chain has TRBV28 and TRBJ2-2, with 10 bases matching TRBD2. Trimming at V came to 3 bases and at J to 5 bases, leaving 3 bases not matched to a gene. The CDR3 loop spans 15 amino acids. CDR1 is MDHEN and CDR2 is SYDVKM in the germline V gene.

The CDR3 protein is CASSPHTDSNTGELFF. The DNA of the CDR3 is TGTGCCAGCAGCCCGCACACAGACAGCAACACCGGGGAGCTGTTTTTT. The chain uses TRBV14 and TRBJ2-2, with D maybe TRBD1 (5 bases). V dropped 4 bases and J dropped 2 bases, with 14 bases sitting between them. Germline CDR1 reads SGHDN; CDR2 reads FVKESK. The CDR3 sequence is 16 residues long.

The gene calls are TRBV11-3 and TRBJ2-7; the D is unclear. V was trimmed by 5 bases and J by 0 bases, leaving 8 bases between them. The CDR3 runs 13 residues. Germline values: CDR1 SGHNT, CDR2 YENEEA. CDR3 region: CASSVDSSYEQYF. Here the CDR3 DNA reads TGTGCCAGCAGCGTGGATTCCTCCTACGAGCAGTACTTC.

V is TRBV5-1 and J is TRBJ2-2; D unclear. Between the trimmed V and J ends, which lost 2 bases and 4 bases, there was a span of 9 bases. Germline V gene sequence: CDR1 SGHRS, CDR2 YFSETQ. The CDR3 is 14 residues long. The CDR3 DNA follows: TGCGCCAGCAGCTTCAGCAGACCCACCGGGGAGCTGTTTTTT. This codes for CASSFSRPTGELFF.

This clone came up once. V gene TRBV9 combines with J gene TRBJ1-3, with D unresolved. Per the germline V gene, CDR1 is SGDLS and CDR2 is YYNGEE. V lost 1 base, J lost 2 bases, and 13 bases lay in between. The CDR3 contains 16 residues. The CDR3, as DNA: TGTGCCAGCAGCGTAAGGACGGCGCCTCCTGGAAACACCATATATTTT. This gives the protein CASSVRTAPPGNTIYF. Using reference TRBV9 and TRBJ1-3 for the parts outside the CDR3, the full variable domain is DSGVTQTPKHLITATGQRVTLRCSPRSGDLSVYWYQQSLDQGLQFLIQYYNGEERAKGNILERFSAQQFPDLHSELNLSSLELGDSALYFCASSVRTAPPGNTIYFGEGSWLTVV.

This rearrangement joins TRBV5-1 to TRBJ1-1; D gene uncertain. The germline V gene has CDR1 SGHRS and CDR2 YFSETQ. The V end lost 4 bases, the J end lost 2 bases, and 12 bases lay between the germline ends. This CDR3 comprises 14 residues. The CDR3 nucleotides are TGCGCCAGCAGCCCCCTGAACGCCAACACTGAAGCTTTCTTT. Protein product: CASSPLNANTEAFF.

The CDR3 DNA sequence: TGCGCCAGCAGCCAAGACCCCCTAATGGCCTACGAGCAGTACTTC. Its translation: CASSQDPLMAYEQYF. J is TRBJ2-7 and V is TRBV4-1; D not resolved. Trimming cost V 0 bases and J 2 bases, with 11 bases left between them. The V gene's germline CDR1 is MGHRA and CDR2 YSYEKL. The CDR3 is 15 residues long.